Included here is one TCR beta chain sequence, with context. Some clones are missing from TCRdb's copy, which holds only in-frame ones; the method was immunoSEQ multiplex PCR. The sample gives about 97,000 clones, roughly 88% of which show up once; 10% to 15% is in the top ten. The data were taken from a study of PD-1 blockade in classical Hodgkin lymphoma. The germline V and J ends were trimmed by 6 bases and 5 bases, with 23 bases remaining between them. The CDR3 contains 16 residues. CDR1 SGDLS and CDR2 YYNGEE come from the germline V gene. Relapse was seen in all patients after autologous stem cell transplantation, and brentuximab vedotin exposure was variable.

The material was peripheral blood mononuclear cells (PBMCs), obtained at baseline. The TCR originated in a human donor with classical Hodgkin lymphoma. The chain couples TRBV9 to TRBJ2-5; perhaps TRBD1 as D (6 bases). In DNA form, the CDR3 reads TGTGCCAGCACCCGGGATCCGAACAGGGTGGGTGAGACCCAGTACTTC. This translates into CASTRDPNRVGETQYF. The complete variable domain, with remaining parts taken from reference TRBV9 and TRBJ2-5, reads DSGVTQTPKHLITATGQRVTLRCSPRSGDLSVYWYQQSLDQGLQFLIQYYNGEERAKGNILERFSAQQFPDLHSELNLSSLELGDSALYFCASTRDPNRVGETQYFGPGTRLLVL.